The 6 T cell receptor beta chains reported below all come from one sample, sequenced in a study of blood T cell repertoires in COVID-19. Assay used: immunoSEQ multiplex PCR; TCRdb lists only in-frame clones, some missing. The data contain fewer than 60,000 clones, approximately 80% of them singletons. Sequencing was performed on peripheral blood. Receptors were obtained from a man between 60 and 75 years old with COVID-19, enrolled during active disease.

The gene calls are TRBV9 and TRBJ1-1; TRBD1 matches at 10 bases. With V trimmed by 0 bases and J by 2 bases, 4 bases remained unmatched. The CDR3 covers 16 residues. Germline V CDR1 and CDR2: SGDLS, YYNGEE. In DNA, the CDR3 is TGTGCCAGCAGCGTAGCGGACAGGGGGGGAAACACTGAAGCTTTCTTT. Encoded protein: CASSVADRGGNTEAFF.

CDR3 nucleotides: TGTGCCAGCAGCCAAGTCGGGGGGCTCTCGCGAGGCTACACCTTC. It encodes CASSQVGGLSRGYTF. The chain employs TRBV3-1 (or the pseudogene TRBV3-2) and TRBJ1-2; D perhaps matches TRBD1 (6 bases). Germline V gives CDR1 LGHDT, CDR2 YNNKEL (reference sequence). The ends were cut back, 1 base at V and 8 bases at J, with 17 bases in the middle. The CDR3 is 15 residues long.

This clone was detected once. This chain uses TRBV27 with TRBJ2-7, with TRBD2 matching 7 bases. Trimming at V came to 6 bases and at J to 0 bases, leaving 11 bases not matched to a gene. CDR3 size: 16 residues. CDR1 and CDR2 (germline): MNHEY, SMNVEV (reference sequence). The CDR3 spells CASSPVSSGRSYEQYF. The CDR3 DNA reads as TGTGCCAGCAGCCCGGTTTCTAGCGGTCGCTCCTACGAGCAGTACTTC.

The chain is built from TRBV19 and TRBJ1-1; weak D call: TRBD1 (6 bases). CDR3 length equals 17 residues. Germline V gene lookup returns CDR1 LNHDA and CDR2 SQIVND (reference sequence). V lost 3 bases and J 1 base, leaving 18 bases between the germline ends. For the CDR3, the DNA is TGTGCCAGTAGTATTCGATCCCTGGGACAAGCGAACACTGAAGCTTTCTTT. Protein sequence: CASSIRSLGQANTEAFF.

V gene TRBV5-6 combines with J gene TRBJ2-1; TRBD2 matches 7 bases. Germline V gene sequence: CDR1 SGHDT, CDR2 YYEEEE. V was pared by 0 bases and J by 10 bases, with 7 bases of the junction left unmatched. This CDR3 has 14 amino acids. The CDR3 DNA reads as TGTGCCAGCAGCTTGGCCGGCCCCGGGGGGGAGCAGTTCTTC. It is translated as CASSLAGPGGEQFF. Full variable domain (rest looked up from reference TRBV5-6 and TRBJ2-1): DAGVTQSPTHLIKTRGQQVTLRCSPKSGHDTVSWYQQALGQGPQFIFQYYEEEERQRGNFPDRFSGHQFPNYSSELNVNALLLGDSALYLCASSLAGPGGEQFFGPGTRLTVL.

The chain carries TRBV5-1 and TRBJ2-3; tentative D call: TRBD1 (6 bases). The CDR3 consists of 14 residues. V dropped 0 bases and J dropped 4 bases, with 9 bases sitting between them. CDR1 is SGHRS, CDR2 YFSETQ, per germline. CDR3 protein: CASSLVQGSDTQYF. The CDR3 bases are TGCGCCAGCAGCTTGGTCCAGGGGTCAGATACGCAGTATTTT.